Listed below are T cell receptor beta chains from one sample, sequenced in a study of blood T cell repertoires in COVID-19. TCRdb's copy holds only in-frame clones and misses some; the assay was immunoSEQ multiplex PCR. The sample includes about 200,000 clones, around 90% of them seen just once. The sequenced sample was peripheral blood. These TCRs come from a man aged 50-60 years with acute or convalescent COVID-19. Each CDR3 is given with its conserved first and last residue.

TRBJ2-1,TRBV5-4,CASSPRQGDEQFF
TRBJ1-5,TRBV5-8,CASSKLDRAQPQHF
TRBJ2-1,TRBV2,CASSDRLAGAGNEQFF
TRBJ2-1,TRBV7-9,CASSDPSRHRYNEQFF
TRBJ2-2,TRBV28,CASKEPGLTNTGELFF
TRBJ1-2,TRBV27,CASSPRVARGGGYTF
TRBJ2-2,TRBV4-1,CASSQSREWNTGELFF
TRBJ1-6,TRBV11-2,CASSIRQGRGSYNSPLHF
TRBJ2-7,TRBV6-5,CASRGTGFAYEQYF
TRBJ1-1,TRBV27,CASSLSGGNTEAFF
TRBJ2-3,TRBV7-9,CASHISGGADTQYF
TRBJ2-3,TRBV9,CASSVGTSGTDTQYF
TRBJ2-3,TRBV6-1,CASSEPAGGHTSTDTQYF
TRBJ2-3,TRBV5-8,CASSLRGTYGGHTDTQYF
TRBJ2-5,TRBV10-3,CAISTGQAQQETQYF
TRBJ1-1,TRBV28,CASSQATGVLSTEAFF
TRBJ2-5,TRBV7-2,CASIKAAGGPQTQYF
TRBJ1-4,TRBV30,CAWSRQVKEKLFF
TRBJ1-5,TRBV7-8,CASSPLTGTGNNQPQHF
TRBJ2-7,TRBV28,CASSFFGRFRSQGALEQYF
TRBJ1-4,TRBV2,CASSHFNEKLFF
TRBJ1-1,TRBV5-4,CASSLVAGPWNTEAFF
TRBJ1-1,TRBV19,CASSLPRGIGTEAFF
TRBJ2-5,TRBV5-6,CASSSDLGAETQYF
TRBJ2-2,TRBV19,CASRKGTGEGGELFF
TRBJ1-1,TRBV19,CASSMTGGINTEAFF
TRBJ2-1,TRBV7-3,CASSPRRGGANEQFF
TRBJ1-5,TRBV30,CAWSTGGGPQPQHF
TRBJ1-5,TRBV19,CASSISGEGQPQHF
TRBJ1-2,TRBV16,CASSQSWGDGYTF
TRBJ1-5,TRBV24-1,CATRDGEGPQHF
TRBJ2-1,TRBV9,CASSADRGRENEQFF
TRBJ1-6,TRBV2,CASSEARLNSPLHF
TRBJ1-2,TRBV27,CASSLSGGGGYTF
TRBJ1-4,TRBV27,CATGTGPAKGMFF
TRBJ1-5,TRBV27,CASTKGGDYSNQPQHF
TRBJ2-2,TRBV2,CASSSGGAAGELFF
TRBJ2-2,TRBV7-7,CASSLGSSANTGELFF
TRBJ1-5,TRBV28,CASSLADGAYSNQPQHF
TRBJ2-2,TRBV18,CASSPGGTGELFF
TRBJ2-7,TRBV19,CASRMTGTVSYEQYF
TRBJ2-1,TRBV3-1/TRBV3-2,CASSQEPKDREFF
TRBJ2-4,TRBV3-1/TRBV3-2,CASSQDYRGDKNIQYF
TRBJ2-1,TRBV11-3,CASSSQGVEQFF
TRBJ2-1,TRBV7-9,CASSLTGFEQFF
TRBJ1-3,TRBV18,CASSPPTGTNTIYF
TRBJ2-7,TRBV7-9,CASSYRYSYEQYF
TRBJ1-2,TRBV25-1,CASSGPVRYRGHSGYTF
TRBJ2-3,TRBV6-1,CASSERRRGGPTDTQYF
TRBJ1-2,TRBV30,CAWSPTTSRGYGYTF
TRBJ2-3,TRBV5-4,CASSFGLAGGPGTDTQYF
TRBJ2-7,TRBV2,CASGTGLADYEQYF
TRBJ2-5,TRBV6-6,CASSYPQREGETQYF
TRBJ1-3,TRBV9,CASSALPGGTGNTIYF
TRBJ2-3,TRBV5-4,CASSATGTSGYTQYF
TRBJ1-6,TRBV6-5,CASSYEHNSPLHF
TRBJ2-7,TRBV5-1,CASSSFSSYEQYF
TRBJ2-3,TRBV20-1,CSASSPTADTQYF
TRBJ1-1,TRBV7-9,CASSPRTGVNTEAFF
TRBJ2-5,TRBV20-1,CSARQGETQYF